The clone carrying this T cell receptor (beta chain) was seen a single time. Its antigen is undetermined. The validation cohort, a group of 120 or so subjects, included the donors and was separate from the roughly 670-subject first cohort. The sample comes from a study of cytomegalovirus exposure and HLA in healthy donors. Study-wide points: Reports indicated that the classifier achieved high specificity and sensitivity in diagnosing cytomegalovirus status. Rarity characterized most TCR sequences, yet some public TCRs appeared in many donors. The listing of roughly 160 TCR beta chains classed them as cytomegalovirus-associated.

Germline V CDR1 and CDR2: MNHEY, SVGAGI. V shed 2 bases and J shed 3 bases, with 7 bases lying between them. The CDR3 spans 13 residues. Profiling relied on immunoSEQ multiplex PCR, and the TCRdb table lists in-frame clones only, not all of them. Here the sample spans more than 150,000 clones, approximately 90% being singletons. The chain employs TRBV6-5 and TRBJ1-2; D call uncertain. The receptor was derived from a man younger than 35 in good health and CMV-seronegative. Specimen: PBMCs. CDR3 in amino acids: CASSYAAYYGYTF. DNA for the CDR3: TGTGCCAGCAGTTACGCGGCCTACTATGGCTACACCTTC.